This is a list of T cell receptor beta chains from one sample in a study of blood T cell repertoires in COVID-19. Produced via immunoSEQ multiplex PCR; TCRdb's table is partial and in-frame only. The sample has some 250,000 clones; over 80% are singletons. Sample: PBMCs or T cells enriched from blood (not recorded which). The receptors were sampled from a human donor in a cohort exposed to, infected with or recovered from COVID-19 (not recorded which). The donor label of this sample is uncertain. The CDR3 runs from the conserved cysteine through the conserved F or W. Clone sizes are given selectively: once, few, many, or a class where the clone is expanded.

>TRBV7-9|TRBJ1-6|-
CASSFGTEDSPLHF
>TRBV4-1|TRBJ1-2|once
CASSQDWQGFGYTF
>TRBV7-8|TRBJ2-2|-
CASSLAPLAGVTNTGELFF
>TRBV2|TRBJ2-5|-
CASSERQGQETQYF
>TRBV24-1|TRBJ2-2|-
CATSDPRTESGELFF
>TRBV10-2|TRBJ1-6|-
CASSELRELLSSYNSPLHF
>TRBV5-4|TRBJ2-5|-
CASWEPGLQETQYF
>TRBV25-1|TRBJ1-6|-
CASRRQGNSPLHF
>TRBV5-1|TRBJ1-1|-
CASSPRGQGMTEAFF
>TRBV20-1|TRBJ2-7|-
CSARTEYEQYF
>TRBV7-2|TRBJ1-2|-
CASSFGGFYGYTF
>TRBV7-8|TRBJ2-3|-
CASSFSETSGGSTDTQYF
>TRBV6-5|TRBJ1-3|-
CASSGIFSGNTIYF
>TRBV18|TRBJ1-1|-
CASSQTGNTEAFF
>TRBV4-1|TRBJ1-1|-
CASSQPGHRNTEAFF
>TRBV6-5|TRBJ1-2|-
CASSEGQATGYTF
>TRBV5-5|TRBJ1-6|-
CASSLQDANSPLHF
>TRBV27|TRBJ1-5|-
CASSLQTGQPQHF
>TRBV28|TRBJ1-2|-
CASSLRGYGYTF
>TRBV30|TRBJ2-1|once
CAWSVRVGEQFF
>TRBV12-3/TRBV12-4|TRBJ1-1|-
CASSDRGVNEAFF
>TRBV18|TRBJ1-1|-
CASSPRETAEAFF
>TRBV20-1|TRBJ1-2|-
CSLGQFYGYTF
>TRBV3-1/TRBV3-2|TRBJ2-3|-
CASSRRGGVRDTQYF
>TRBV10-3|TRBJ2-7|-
CAISVVGGSREQYF
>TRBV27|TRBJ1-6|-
CASSLGRQGLRGLHF
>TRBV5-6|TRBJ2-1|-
CASSRRVGNEQFF
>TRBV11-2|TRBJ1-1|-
CASSPGMGRNTEAFF
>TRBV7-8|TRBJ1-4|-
CASKRDRGGNEKLFF
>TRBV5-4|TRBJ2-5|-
CASSLGPGAIGSPQYF
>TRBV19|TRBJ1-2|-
CASSIYRGTRDNGYTF
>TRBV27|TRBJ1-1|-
CASIRQGVGAFF
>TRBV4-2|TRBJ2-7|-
CASSQGTGDPYEQYF
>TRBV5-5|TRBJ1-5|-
CASSLTGGDSNQPQHF
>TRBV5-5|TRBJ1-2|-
CASSSDYYGYTF
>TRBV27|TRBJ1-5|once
CASSFSGGNNQPQHF